These T cell receptor beta chains were read from a single sample in a study of monozygotic twins with inflammatory bowel disease. Reanalyzing the 5' RACE reads, TCRdb keeps one entry per CDR3 protein, without DNA. The data include approximately 400,000 distinct CDR3 sequences; the top ten clones carry 2% to 3%. Sample: blood. The receptors stem from a human donor with ulcerative colitis or Crohn's disease, or a healthy co-twin of an affected twin (not recorded which). CDR3s include the opening cysteine and the closing phenylalanine or tryptophan. Fields, in order: J gene, V gene, CDR3 protein.

J gene: TRBJ2-3; V gene: TRBV3-1; CDR3 protein: CASSQPAGGPTDTQYF
J gene: TRBJ2-5; V gene: TRBV6-1; CDR3 protein: CASSGGGGEETQYF
J gene: TRBJ2-7; V gene: TRBV20-1; CDR3 protein: CSARVRGAGREQYF
J gene: TRBJ2-1; V gene: TRBV19; CDR3 protein: CASAPLAGGYNEQFF
J gene: TRBJ2-3; V gene: TRBV7-2; CDR3 protein: CASSPAQLGDTQYF
J gene: TRBJ1-3; V gene: TRBV18; CDR3 protein: CASSPVQAQSSGNTIYF
J gene: TRBJ2-1; V gene: TRBV20-1; CDR3 protein: CSAKPGLAGPSSYNEHFF
J gene: TRBJ2-1; V gene: TRBV11-3; CDR3 protein: CASSLLGEGNEQFF
J gene: TRBJ1-1; V gene: TRBV3-1; CDR3 protein: CASRRDSLDTEAFF
J gene: TRBJ2-5; V gene: TRBV4-1; CDR3 protein: CASSQSGSRGETQYF
J gene: TRBJ2-2; V gene: TRBV4-1; CDR3 protein: CASSRLTSDELFF
J gene: TRBJ2-2; V gene: TRBV6-5; CDR3 protein: CASSYVNAGELFF
J gene: TRBJ1-4; V gene: TRBV7-2; CDR3 protein: CASSRAHPNEKLFF
J gene: TRBJ1-2; V gene: TRBV6-1; CDR3 protein: CASSEVGFSNYGYTF
J gene: TRBJ1-4; V gene: TRBV5-1; CDR3 protein: CASSRGKGEKLFF
J gene: TRBJ2-1; V gene: TRBV7-2; CDR3 protein: CASILAGGPYNEQFF
J gene: TRBJ2-3; V gene: TRBV5-1; CDR3 protein: CASSLEVAMNTDTQYF
J gene: TRBJ1-1; V gene: TRBV29-1; CDR3 protein: CSVVGLLRGNTEAFF
J gene: TRBJ2-5; V gene: TRBV5-1; CDR3 protein: CASSLGGYKETQYF
J gene: TRBJ2-3; V gene: TRBV20-1; CDR3 protein: CSARARTSGRELVTDTQYF
J gene: TRBJ2-1; V gene: TRBV6-1; CDR3 protein: CASSRIAGWGNEQFF
J gene: TRBJ2-7; V gene: TRBV25-1; CDR3 protein: CASRGPGVFSYEQYF
J gene: TRBJ2-3; V gene: TRBV6-1; CDR3 protein: CASILNAGLYTTDTQYF
J gene: TRBJ1-1; V gene: TRBV5-1; CDR3 protein: CASSLDAGTLNTEAFF
J gene: TRBJ2-1; V gene: TRBV20-1; CDR3 protein: CRASQSGNEQFF
J gene: TRBJ1-3; V gene: TRBV27; CDR3 protein: CASKGLAGNTIYF
J gene: TRBJ2-7; V gene: TRBV4-1; CDR3 protein: CASSQDSSGSFNEQYF
J gene: TRBJ2-7; V gene: TRBV29-1; CDR3 protein: CSVVSKLGQGYEQYF
J gene: TRBJ2-7; V gene: TRBV2; CDR3 protein: CASSEQGAGYEQYF
J gene: TRBJ2-7; V gene: TRBV10-3; CDR3 protein: CAISDWNRVHEQYF
J gene: TRBJ2-3; V gene: TRBV4-1; CDR3 protein: CASSQDPPERGSDTQYF
J gene: TRBJ1-5; V gene: TRBV6-6; CDR3 protein: CASRPTGYQPQHF
J gene: TRBJ2-5; V gene: TRBV20-1; CDR3 protein: CSARTGVETQYF
J gene: TRBJ2-7; V gene: TRBV27; CDR3 protein: CASRRTSRLGEQYF
J gene: TRBJ2-1; V gene: TRBV18; CDR3 protein: CASSPGGQGYEQFF
J gene: TRBJ1-1; V gene: TRBV12-3/TRBV12-4; CDR3 protein: CASRPSRGPTEAFF
J gene: TRBJ2-1; V gene: TRBV5-4; CDR3 protein: CASTMGAGGSNEQFF
J gene: TRBJ2-7; V gene: TRBV19; CDR3 protein: CASGRQANYEQYF
J gene: TRBJ2-1; V gene: TRBV5-1; CDR3 protein: CASSWQSAGRSYNEQFF
J gene: TRBJ1-1; V gene: TRBV11-1; CDR3 protein: CASSLNNFEALNTEAFF
J gene: TRBJ1-1; V gene: TRBV10-3; CDR3 protein: CAISEDRRNTEAFF
J gene: TRBJ2-7; V gene: TRBV20-1; CDR3 protein: CSASRTSGAYEQYF
J gene: TRBJ1-1; V gene: TRBV20-1; CDR3 protein: CSATGGEMNTEAFF
J gene: TRBJ2-7; V gene: TRBV6-2/TRBV6-3; CDR3 protein: CASSGTLAGGKYF
J gene: TRBJ2-2; V gene: TRBV7-2; CDR3 protein: CASSGRLAGGETGELFF
J gene: TRBJ2-2; V gene: TRBV11-2; CDR3 protein: CASTRLAGNTGELFF
J gene: TRBJ2-2; V gene: TRBV11-2; CDR3 protein: CASSLPEANTGELFF